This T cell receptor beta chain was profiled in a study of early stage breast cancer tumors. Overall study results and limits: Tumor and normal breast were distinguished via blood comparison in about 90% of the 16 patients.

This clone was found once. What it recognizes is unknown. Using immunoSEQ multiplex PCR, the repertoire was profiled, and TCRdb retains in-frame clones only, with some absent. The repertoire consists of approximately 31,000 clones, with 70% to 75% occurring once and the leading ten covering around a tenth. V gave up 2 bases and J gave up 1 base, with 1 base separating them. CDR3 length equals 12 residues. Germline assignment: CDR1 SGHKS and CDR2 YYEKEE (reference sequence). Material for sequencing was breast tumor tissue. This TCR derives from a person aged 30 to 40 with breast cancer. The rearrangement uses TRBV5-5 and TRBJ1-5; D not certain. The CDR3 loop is CASSLSNQPQHF. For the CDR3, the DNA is TGTGCCAGCAGCTTAAGCAATCAGCCCCAGCATTTT.